A selection of T cell receptor beta chains follows, all from one sample in a study of blood T cell repertoires in COVID-19. Sequencing used immunoSEQ multiplex PCR; TCRdb keeps in-frame clones, though not all of them. The sample includes around 200,000 clones, over 70% seen only once; the top ten take roughly 2.8%. Sequences were obtained from peripheral blood. Receptors originate from a man aged 50 to 60 with active or convalescent COVID-19. The CDR3 runs from the conserved cysteine through the conserved F or W. Fields, in order: V gene, clone size, J gene, CDR3 protein. Size is omitted from some rows. Given values are once, few, many or a class for expanded clones.

TRBV6-6,NA,TRBJ1-6,CASTKGADRNNSPLHF
TRBV27,NA,TRBJ2-7,CASSLSRQGPSYEQYF
TRBV3-1/TRBV3-2,NA,TRBJ2-6,CASSQAAGGTSGANVLTF
TRBV30,NA,TRBJ1-3,CAWILAGAHGNTIYF
TRBV28,NA,TRBJ1-5,CASSLAGWQPQHF
TRBV28,many,TRBJ1-5,CASSIRGGASQPQHF
TRBV19,NA,TRBJ1-1,CASSMRGPGTEAFF
TRBV5-1,NA,TRBJ2-1,CASSPTQIGEQFF
TRBV5-1,few,TRBJ1-1,CASSKGDRGNTEAFF
TRBV18,NA,TRBJ2-7,CASSPSSRLAGVGEQYF
TRBV5-6,NA,TRBJ1-6,CASSQDPYRENSPLHF
TRBV7-9,NA,TRBJ1-4,CASSPGRVLNEKLFF
TRBV4-3,NA,TRBJ2-2,CASKRGAGELFF
TRBV19,NA,TRBJ1-1,CASSIGQAFMNTEAFF
TRBV2,once,TRBJ1-4,CASSGIRGAVEKLFF
TRBV28,NA,TRBJ1-1,CASSLSRHFNTEAFF
TRBV10-3,NA,TRBJ1-1,CAIRNGQGWANAEAFF
TRBV13,NA,TRBJ1-4,CASATGGSEKLFF
TRBV18,NA,TRBJ2-3,CASSPGTSTDTQYF
TRBV3-1/TRBV3-2,NA,TRBJ2-1,CASSQDLSGGANEQFF
TRBV2,once,TRBJ1-5,CASEAGEYQPQHF
TRBV7-9,NA,TRBJ1-3,CASRKLQGSSGNTIYF
TRBV19,NA,TRBJ1-4,CASKPTGGRDEKLFF
TRBV19,NA,TRBJ1-6,CASRGTGYSPLHF
TRBV5-1,NA,TRBJ1-6,CASSLGQGWNSPLHF
TRBV2,NA,TRBJ1-1,CASSGSGFGTEAFF
TRBV29-1,NA,TRBJ1-4,CSVSSPGQPEKLFF
TRBV19,NA,TRBJ2-7,CASSMGRGYEQYF
TRBV19,NA,TRBJ1-2,CASNTGPGSYTF
TRBV6-5,NA,TRBJ2-1,CASRAGQGGHEQFF